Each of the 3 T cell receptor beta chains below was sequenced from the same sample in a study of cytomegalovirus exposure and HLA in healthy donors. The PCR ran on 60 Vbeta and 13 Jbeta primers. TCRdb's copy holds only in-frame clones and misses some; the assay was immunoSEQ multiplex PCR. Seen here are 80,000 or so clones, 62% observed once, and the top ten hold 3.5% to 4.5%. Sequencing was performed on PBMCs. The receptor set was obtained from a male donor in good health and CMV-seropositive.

The CDR3 nucleotides are TGTGCCAGCAGTGAAGCGGCCGGGGGGCTCGGAGGTGGCTACACCTTC. Amino acid sequence: CASSEAAGGLGGGYTF. This sequence joins TRBV2 and TRBJ1-2; tentative D call: TRBD1 (6 bases). This CDR3 spans 16 amino acids. Germline V gene lookup returns CDR1 SNHLY and CDR2 FYNNEI. Trimming removed 0 bases at V and 7 bases at J, with 18 bases between.

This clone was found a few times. The CDR3 here is CAFSGLFSGNTIYF. The CDR3 bases are TGTGCCTTCTCGGGACTGTTCTCTGGAAACACCATATATTTT. The V gene is TRBV30, the J gene TRBJ1-3; D might be TRBD1 (5 bases). Germline lookup yields CDR1 GTSNPN and CDR2 SVGIG (reference sequence). The V gene lost 7 bases and the J gene lost 0 bases, with 13 bases spanning the gap. The CDR3 has 14 residues. Variable domain in full (rest from reference TRBV30 and TRBJ1-3): SQTIHQWPATLVQPVGSPLSLECTVEGTSNPNLYWYRQAAGRGLQLLFYSVGIGQISSEVPQNLSASRPQDRQFILSSKKLLLSDSGFYLCAFSGLFSGNTIYFGEGSWLTVV.

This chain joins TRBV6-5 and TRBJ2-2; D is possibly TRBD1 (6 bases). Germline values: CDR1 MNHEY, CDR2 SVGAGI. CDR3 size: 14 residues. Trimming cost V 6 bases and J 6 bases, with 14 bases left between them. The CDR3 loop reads CASSLRRGPGELFF. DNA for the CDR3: TGTGCCAGCAGCCTCCGCAGGGGCCCCGGGGAGCTGTTTTTT.